This entry concerns a single TCR beta chain. The sample belongs to a study of blood T cell repertoires in COVID-19. Study-wide background: COVID-19 samples from acute and convalescent phases originated in the United States, Italy and Spain. T cells, B-cell-depleted T cells, or PBMCs provided the cDNA or gDNA that served as material.

As originally analysed: Estimated nucleated cell counts came from reference gene primer amplification. Assay: immunoSEQ multiplex PCR; the TCRdb copy retains only in-frame clones and omits some. The V and J calls and the clone size are those of that table, but D and trimming were determined from the DNA. The sample yields about 130,000 clones, about 78% seen once. The origin of this receptor is a man aged 55 to 70 who had recovered from COVID-19. The specimen sequenced was peripheral blood.

CDR3 nucleotides: TGCGCCAGCAGCTTGGGACAGGGAGTTCCTGAAGCTTTCTTT. Translation gives CASSLGQGVPEAFF. This rearrangement joins TRBV5-1 to TRBJ1-1; 7 bases map to TRBD1. The CDR3 has 14 residues. The V segment lost 0 bases and the J segment 6 bases; nucleotides outside the gene matches: 5. Looked up from germline, CDR1 is SGHRS and CDR2 is YFSETQ. Supplemented by reference TRBV5-1 and TRBJ1-1, the full variable domain reads KAGVTQTPRYLIKTRGQQVTLSCSPISGHRSVSWYQQTPGQGLQFLFEYFSETQRNKGNFPGRFSGRQFSNSRSEMNVSTLELGDSALYLCASSLGQGVPEAFFGQGTRLTVV.